These 20 T cell receptor beta chains share one sample of origin, sequenced in a study of graft-versus-host responses after intestinal transplantation. The assay was immunoSEQ multiplex PCR, and TCRdb's table has in-frame clones only and misses some. Among 90,000 to 120,000 clones listed, roughly 87% were seen once. No antigen is known for these receptors. The starting material was unstimulated CD4+ T cells sorted from spleen or lymph node cells, obtained before intestinal transplant. These receptors all stem from a human donor who received an intestinal transplant.

V gene TRBV9 combines with J gene TRBJ2-5; 11 nucleotides line up with TRBD2. CDR1 SGDLS and CDR2 YYNGEE come from the germline V gene. V shed 0 bases, J shed 5 bases, and the junction held 3 bases outside the gene matches. The CDR3 loop spans 15 amino acids. DNA for the CDR3: TGTGCCAGCAGCGTAGATCTAGCGGGAGGTGAGACCCAGTACTTC. This encodes CASSVDLAGGETQYF.

This chain joins TRBV10-3 and TRBJ1-1; D call uncertain. Trimming removed 0 bases from V and 4 bases from J, with 12 bases in between. There are 15 residues in the CDR3. Germline V gives CDR1 ENHRY, CDR2 SYGVKD. The CDR3 DNA follows: TGTGCCATCAGTGAGTCTCCCGGGCGGGGCACTGAAGCTTTCTTT. As protein: CAISESPGRGTEAFF.

This chain joins TRBV7-3 and TRBJ2-2; 9 bases line up with TRBD1. J was trimmed by 5 bases and V by 5 bases; bases with no gene match: 6. There are 15 residues in the CDR3. CDR1 and CDR2 from the germline V gene are SGHTA and FQGTGA. CDR3 in amino acids: CASSAGTGRTGELFF. CDR3 bases: TGTGCCAGCAGCGCCGGGACAGGGAGGACCGGGGAGCTGTTTTTT.

The chain links TRBV13 to TRBJ2-7, with 9 nucleotides matching TRBD1. This CDR3 has 14 amino acids. The germline gives CDR1 PRHDT, CDR2 FYEKMQ (reference sequence). Trimming removed 3 bases from V and 5 bases from J; junction bases left unmatched: 5. The CDR3 coding sequence is TGTGCCAGCAGCTTTAGGACAGGGGCAGACGAGCAGTACTTC. Its translation is CASSFRTGADEQYF. Full variable domain (missing parts from reference TRBV13 and TRBJ2-7): AAGVIQSPRHLIKEKRETATLKCYPIPRHDTVYWYQQGPGQDPQFLISFYEKMQSDKGSIPDRFSAQQFSDYHSELNMSSLELGDSALYFCASSFRTGADEQYFGPGTRLTVT.

The chain couples TRBV19 to TRBJ2-1; D may correspond to TRBD1 or TRBD2 (6 bases each). The CDR3 is 15 residues long. Germline CDR1 LNHDA, CDR2 SQIVND (reference sequence). V was trimmed by 5 bases and J by 5 bases, leaving 16 bases between them. This CDR3 is CASSPGGHYNNEQFF. Here the CDR3 DNA reads TGTGCCAGTAGTCCCGGGGGACACTATAACAATGAGCAGTTCTTC. The full variable domain, in which reference TRBV19 and TRBJ2-1 provide the parts outside the CDR3, is DGGITQSPKYLFRKEGQNVTLSCEQNLNHDAMYWYRQDPGQGLRLIYYSQIVNDFQKGDIAEGYSVSREKKESFPLTVTSAQKNPTAFYLCASSPGGHYNNEQFFGPGTRLTVL.

J is TRBJ2-1 and V is TRBV19; no firm D call. The CDR3 runs to 14 residues. Germline-derived CDR1 and CDR2 are LNHDA and SQIVND (reference sequence). The ends were cut back, 3 bases at V and 3 bases at J, with 9 bases in the middle. CDR3 DNA: TGTGCCAGTAGTATGGAGTGGTACTACAATGAGCAGTTCTTC. Translation: CASSMEWYYNEQFF.

CDR3 coding DNA: TGTGCCAGCAGCCTTCGGACAGGGGTAGATACGCAGTATTTT. This codes for CASSLRTGVDTQYF. The chain is built from TRBV4-2 and TRBJ2-3; 9 nucleotides line up with TRBD1. The CDR3 consists of 14 residues. From germline, CDR1 is LGHNA and CDR2 YNFKEQ. V shed 4 bases and J 5 bases; nucleotides not matched to a gene: 4.

V and J are TRBV7-3 and TRBJ2-5, with TRBD2 matching 8 bases. The length of the CDR3 is 13 residues. With V trimmed by 2 bases and J by 4 bases, 0 bases remained unmatched. Germline V gene lookup returns CDR1 SGHTA and CDR2 FQGTGA. CDR3 in DNA: TGTGCCAGCAGCTTACTAGCGGGAGAGACCCAGTACTTC. As protein: CASSLLAGETQYF.

This clone was detected only once. This chain links TRBV2 with TRBJ2-7; 10 bases align to TRBD2. Trimming cost V 7 bases and J 3 bases; bases outside gene matches: 6. Germline CDR1 SNHLY, CDR2 FYNNEI. CDR3 length: 14 amino acids. The CDR3 loop reads CASKLAGRIYEQYF. The CDR3 nucleotides read TGTGCCAGCAAACTAGCGGGAAGGATCTACGAGCAGTACTTC.

The chain employs TRBV18 and TRBJ2-5; no clear D. V shed 6 bases and J shed 1 base, with 24 bases lying between them. Germline V gene data show CDR1 as KGHSH and CDR2 as LQKENI. This CDR3 is 18 amino acids long. The CDR3 here is CASSPLRSQVGIQETQYF. The CDR3 region has the DNA TGTGCCAGCTCCCCTCTACGTAGTCAGGTGGGGATCCAAGAGACCCAGTACTTC.

This chain connects TRBV15 to TRBJ1-5, with D possibly being TRBD1 (6 bases). The V end was cut by 3 bases, the J end by 6 bases, with 12 bases between. CDR3 length: 14 residues. CDR1 is LNHNV, CDR2 YYDKDF, per germline (reference sequence). In DNA, the CDR3 is TGTGCCACCAGCAGGGCAGGGGCGGGTCAGCCCCAGCATTTT. It specifies CATSRAGAGQPQHF.

V is TRBV4-1 and J is TRBJ2-5; D gene ambiguous. The V gene lost 4 bases and the J gene lost 1 base, with 10 bases spanning the gap. The germline V gene has CDR1 MGHRA and CDR2 YSYEKL. The CDR3 length is 14 residues. CDR3 nucleotides: TGCGCCAGCAGCCCCGCGGCAGTCCAAGAGACCCAGTACTTC. Its protein is CASSPAAVQETQYF.

The V call is TRBV7-7, the J call TRBJ1-4, with D hard to call. Per the germline V gene, CDR1 is SSHAT and CDR2 is FNYEAQ (reference sequence). Trimming stripped 3 bases from V and 0 bases from J, with 11 bases between. CDR3 length equals 16 residues. For the CDR3, the DNA is TGTGCCAGCAGCTTTAATTGGAGACCAACTAATGAAAAACTGTTTTTT. Protein product: CASSFNWRPTNEKLFF.

This clone was seen only once. The chain joins TRBV9 to TRBJ2-1; D is unresolved. The CDR3 has 16 residues. The V gene lost 4 bases and the J gene lost 8 bases, with 22 bases spanning the gap. The germline V gene encodes CDR1 SGDLS and CDR2 YYNGEE. The CDR3 here is CASSPRQFRVGDEQFF. The DNA for the CDR3 is TGTGCCAGCAGCCCAAGGCAGTTCCGGGTGGGCGATGAGCAGTTCTTC.

V and J are TRBV19 and TRBJ2-5; 8 positions agree with TRBD1. Germline V gene sequence: CDR1 LNHDA, CDR2 SQIVND (reference sequence). The CDR3 has 16 residues. V shed 5 bases, J shed 4 bases, and the junction held 12 bases outside the gene matches. CDR3 loop: CASSFGGQGRGETQYF. CDR3 bases: TGTGCCAGTAGTTTCGGAGGACAGGGACGGGGAGAGACCCAGTACTTC.

The rearrangement joins TRBV29-1 to TRBJ1-5; D possibly corresponds to TRBD1 (6 bases). Trimming took off 4 bases at V and 2 bases at J, with 6 bases between the two ends. From germline, CDR1 is SQVTM and CDR2 ANQGSEA. The CDR3 has 12 amino acids. Here the CDR3 DNA reads TGCAGCGTTGGACAGGGCAATCAGCCCCAGCATTTT. This gives the protein CSVGQGNQPQHF.

V and J are TRBV30 and TRBJ2-1, with 10 bases fitting TRBD2. The germline gives CDR1 GTSNPN, CDR2 SVGIG (reference sequence). This CDR3 region has 15 residues. The V gene end was trimmed by 5 bases and the J gene end by 9 bases; junction bases not matched to a gene: 13. Written as DNA, the CDR3 is TGTGCCTGGTCGGGGGCTAGCGGGAGCCTTGGTGAGCAGTTCTTC. Protein sequence: CAWSGASGSLGEQFF.

The V and J genes are TRBV5-4 and TRBJ1-5; 8 positions agree with TRBD1. CDR1 and CDR2 (germline): SGHNT, YYREEE (reference sequence). V shed 5 bases, J shed 4 bases, and the junction held 8 bases outside the gene matches. The CDR3 is made up of 15 amino acids. The chain's CDR3 is CASSIQGDRNQPQHF. Here the CDR3 DNA reads TGTGCCAGCAGTATACAGGGGGACAGAAATCAGCCCCAGCATTTT.

This clone turned up a few times. CDR3 sequence: CASSKLGRTANYGYTF. CDR3 nucleotide sequence: TGTGCCAGCAGCAAGTTGGGACGGACAGCTAACTATGGCTACACCTTC. This chain uses TRBV21-1 with TRBJ1-2; no DNA check was done on the table's D call, TRBD1. TRBV21-1 is a pseudogene locus. This CDR3 region has 16 residues.

The gene calls are TRBV19 and TRBJ2-4; D possibly corresponds to TRBD1 (5 bases). This CDR3 region has 14 residues. Trimming removed 1 base at V and 5 bases at J, with 9 bases between. The germline V gene encodes CDR1 LNHDA and CDR2 SQIVND (reference sequence). The CDR3 sequence: CASSIGGRENIQYF. CDR3 DNA: TGTGCCAGTAGTATAGGGGGCAGGGAAAACATTCAGTACTTC. Complete variable domain (other parts from reference TRBV19 and TRBJ2-4): DGGITQSPKYLFRKEGQNVTLSCEQNLNHDAMYWYRQDPGQGLRLIYYSQIVNDFQKGDIAEGYSVSREKKESFPLTVTSAQKNPTAFYLCASSIGGRENIQYFGAGTRLSVL.